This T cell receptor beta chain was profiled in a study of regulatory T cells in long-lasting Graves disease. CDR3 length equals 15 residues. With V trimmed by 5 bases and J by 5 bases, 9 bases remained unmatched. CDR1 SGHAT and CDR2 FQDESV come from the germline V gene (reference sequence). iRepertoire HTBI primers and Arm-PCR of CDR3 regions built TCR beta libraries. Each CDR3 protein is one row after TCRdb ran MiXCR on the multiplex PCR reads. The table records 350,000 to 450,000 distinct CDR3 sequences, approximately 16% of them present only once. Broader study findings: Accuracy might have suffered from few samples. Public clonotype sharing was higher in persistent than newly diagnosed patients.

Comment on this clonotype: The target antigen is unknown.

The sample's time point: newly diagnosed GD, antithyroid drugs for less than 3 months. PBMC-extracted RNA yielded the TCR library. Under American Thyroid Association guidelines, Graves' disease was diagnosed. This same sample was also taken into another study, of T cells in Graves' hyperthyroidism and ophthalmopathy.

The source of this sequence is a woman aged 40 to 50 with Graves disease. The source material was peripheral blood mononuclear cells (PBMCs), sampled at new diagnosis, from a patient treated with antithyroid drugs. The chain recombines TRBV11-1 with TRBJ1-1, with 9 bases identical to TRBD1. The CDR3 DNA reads TGTGCCAGCAGCCCATACAGGGGGCTAGGAACTGAAGCTTTCTTT. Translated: CASSPYRGLGTEAFF.